The 22 T cell receptor beta chains below all came from one sample that was sequenced in a study of T cell repertoires and Cas9 in healthy adults. Sequencing was performed with immunoSEQ multiplex PCR; in TCRdb, only in-frame clones are kept and a portion is missing. Here the sample spans some 21,000 clones, around 90% being singletons. The specimen was CD4+ effector T cells (CD127+, CD25-, CD137-, CD154-) from PBMCs; culture status not recorded. The receptors shown here come from a human donor in good health.

The rearrangement uses TRBV6-5 and TRBJ1-3, with a tentative D call TRBD1 (6 bases). From germline, CDR1 is MNHEY and CDR2 SVGAGI. Deletions cut 2 bases from V and 3 bases from J, with 11 bases between. The CDR3 is 15 residues long. The CDR3 DNA sequence: TGTGCCAGCAGTTACCTGGGGGCGGGTGGAAACACCATATATTTT. This gives the protein CASSYLGAGGNTIYF.

This sequence joins TRBV15 and TRBJ1-1, with D unclear. The length of the CDR3 is 15 residues. Germline loops: CDR1 LNHNV, CDR2 YYDKDF (reference sequence). With 3 bases removed from V and 0 bases from J, the gap between germline ends came to 11 bases. CDR3 bases: TGTGCCACCAGCAGGCGAGGGCGGCTGAACACTGAAGCTTTCTTT. This encodes CATSRRGRLNTEAFF.

A single count supports this clone. The chain combines TRBV11-2 with TRBJ2-2, with a tentative D call TRBD2 (6 bases). This CDR3 spans 17 amino acids. Trimming took off 0 bases at V and 5 bases at J, with 16 bases between the two ends. CDR1 is SGHAT and CDR2 is FQNNGV in the germline V gene. The CDR3 is CASSLDGLGAGTGELFF. The CDR3, as DNA: TGTGCCAGCAGCTTAGATGGGTTGGGTGCGGGGACCGGGGAGCTGTTTTTT.

J is TRBJ2-2 and V is TRBV7-9, with D possibly TRBD2 on 7 matching bases. CDR1 SEHNR and CDR2 FQNEAQ come from the germline V gene (reference sequence). The CDR3 has 16 amino acids. The V end was cut by 5 bases, the J end by 3 bases, with 16 bases between. In nucleotides, the CDR3 is TGTGCCAGCAGCCCACTCCGGGGGGCCGACACCGGGGAGCTGTTTTTT. The encoded protein is CASSPLRGADTGELFF.

The rearrangement uses TRBV27 and TRBJ1-5; the D gene is possibly TRBD1 (5 bases). V lost 1 base and J lost 6, with 16 bases in between. CDR1 MNHEY and CDR2 SMNVEV come from the germline V gene (reference sequence). This CDR3 has 16 residues. CDR3 sequence: CASSLLRGKAAQPQHF. The CDR3 nucleotides are TGTGCCAGCAGTTTATTGAGGGGTAAGGCTGCTCAGCCCCAGCATTTT.

This chain connects TRBV6-1 to TRBJ1-3, with D possibly being TRBD1 (6 bases). V lost 4 bases and J lost 3, with 19 bases in between. Per the germline V gene, CDR1 is MNHNS and CDR2 is SASEGT. The CDR3 loop spans 17 amino acids. The CDR3 nucleotides read TGTGCCAGCAGTGGGGACGTTGACAGGATACGTGGAAACACCATATATTTT. Translation: CASSGDVDRIRGNTIYF.

The CDR3 nucleotides read TGTGCCAGCAGCAAATATGGACAGCTCAATCAGCCCCAGCATTTT. Protein: CASSKYGQLNQPQHF. This chain joins TRBV9 and TRBJ1-5; D might be TRBD1 (6 bases). Trimming took off 4 bases at V and 3 bases at J, with 14 bases between the two ends. Germline V gene lookup returns CDR1 SGDLS and CDR2 YYNGEE. The CDR3 extends over 15 amino acids.

The chain combines TRBV7-2 with TRBJ1-5, with 9 bases lining up with TRBD1. The J segment lost 7 bases and the V segment lost 5 bases, leaving 9 bases of the junction unmatched. CDR3 size: 15 residues. Germline loops: CDR1 SGHTA, CDR2 FQGNSA. The DNA of the CDR3 is TGTGCCAGCAGCGAGACAGGGGGTGGTGACCAGCCCCAGCATTTT. It is translated as CASSETGGGDQPQHF. The complete variable domain, with remaining parts taken from reference TRBV7-2 and TRBJ1-5, reads GAGVSQSPSNKVTEKGKDVELRCDPISGHTALYWYRQSLGQGLEFLIYFQGNSAPDKSGLPSDRFSAERTGGSVSTLTIQRTQQEDSAVYLCASSETGGGDQPQHFGDGTRLSIL.

This clone has just one count. The chain links TRBV12-5 to TRBJ2-2; TRBD2 agrees at 12 bases. Trimming took 6 bases from V and 7 from J; bases not matched to a gene: 12. Germline V CDR1 and CDR2: LGHNT, FRNRAP. The CDR3 length is 17 residues. Written as DNA, the CDR3 is TGTGCTAGTGGCTCCCCACTAGCGGGGGGAGGTTACGGGGAGCTGTTTTTT. Translating gives CASGSPLAGGGYGELFF.

The V gene is TRBV11-2, the J gene TRBJ2-1, with TRBD1 identical over 10 bases. The junction had 12 bases not matched to a gene; V was cut back by 5 bases and J by 5 bases. This CDR3 has 17 residues. Germline V gene lookup returns CDR1 SGHAT and CDR2 FQNNGV. CDR3 DNA sequence: TGTGCCAGCAGCCTTCGCCGGGGGACAGGGGTCGACAATGAGCAGTTCTTC. It translates to CASSLRRGTGVDNEQFF.

The CDR3 DNA reads as TGTGCCAGCAGTTACTCGGTCCAAGAGACCCAGTACTTC. Its translation: CASSYSVQETQYF. The chain is built from TRBV6-5 and TRBJ2-5; D not certain. With 0 bases removed from V and 1 base from J, the gap between germline ends came to 3 bases. The CDR3 extends over 13 amino acids. In germline, CDR1 is MNHEY, CDR2 SVGAGI.

DNA of the CDR3: TGTGCCAGCAGGGGCACCCCTACCTACGAGCAGTACTTC. Its translation is CASRGTPTYEQYF. The chain carries TRBV2 and TRBJ2-7, with no clear D. The germline V and J ends were trimmed by 6 bases and 2 bases, with 11 bases remaining between them. The CDR3 totals 13 residues. Germline V gene data show CDR1 as SNHLY and CDR2 as FYNNEI.

The gene calls are TRBV7-8 and TRBJ1-6; possible D gene TRBD1, 6 bases. Trimming pared 0 bases from V and 16 bases from J, leaving 10 bases between. In germline, CDR1 is SGHVS, CDR2 FQNEAQ. This CDR3 is 12 amino acids long. The CDR3 nucleotides are TGTGCCAGCAGCTTAGCTCAGGGGAGTCTCCACTTT. The encoded protein is CASSLAQGSLHF.

This chain links TRBV5-1 with TRBJ1-4; TRBD1 is a possible D gene (5 bases). The length of the CDR3 is 15 residues. V was shortened by 0 bases and J by 8 bases, with 14 bases between the two germline ends. Germline loops: CDR1 SGHRS, CDR2 YFSETQ. The CDR3 sequence: CASSLGHETAEKLFF. CDR3 in DNA: TGCGCCAGCAGCTTGGGTCACGAGACAGCCGAAAAACTGTTTTTT. Filled out from reference TRBV5-1 and TRBJ1-4, the complete variable domain reads KAGVTQTPRYLIKTRGQQVTLSCSPISGHRSVSWYQQTPGQGLQFLFEYFSETQRNKGNFPGRFSGRQFSNSRSEMNVSTLELGDSALYLCASSLGHETAEKLFFGSGTQLSVL.

This chain connects TRBV28 to TRBJ2-7; 7 bases align to TRBD2. V dropped 5 bases and J dropped 2; count of bases not matched to a gene: 18. In germline, CDR1 is MDHEN, CDR2 SYDVKM. The CDR3 extends over 18 amino acids. CDR3 in DNA: TGTGCCAGCAGTCCGGGGGGATACCCCGCCCGGGGCACCTACGAGCAGTACTTC. Protein sequence: CASSPGGYPARGTYEQYF.

J is TRBJ1-5 and V is TRBV10-3; 8 bases align to TRBD1. Germline CDR1 reads ENHRY; CDR2 reads SYGVKD. Germline trimming cut 6 bases from V and 0 bases from J; bases unmatched to any gene: 4. The CDR3 is 15 residues long. CDR3 nucleotides: TGTGCCATCAGCCTACAGGGGGATAGCAATCAGCCCCAGCATTTT. It is translated as CAISLQGDSNQPQHF.

The genes are TRBV7-9 and TRBJ2-7, with 11 positions matching TRBD1. V was pared by 5 bases and J by 12 bases, with 6 bases of the junction left unmatched. Looked up from germline, CDR1 is SEHNR and CDR2 is FQNEAQ (reference sequence). The CDR3 loop spans 12 amino acids. CDR3 bases: TGTGCCAGCAGCCGAGGACAGGGGGCTCTGTACTTC. It yields the protein CASSRGQGALYF.

The rearrangement links TRBV5-1 to TRBJ1-1, with D maybe TRBD1 (5 bases). Germline CDR1 and CDR2: SGHRS and YFSETQ. The CDR3 covers 15 residues. The ends were cut back, 4 bases at V and 1 base at J, with 14 bases in the middle. CDR3 nucleotides: TGCGCCAGCAGCGCAGGGCAGGTTCGGAACACTGAAGCTTTCTTT. Translating it yields CASSAGQVRNTEAFF.

The CDR3 bases are TGTGCCAGTAGTATTGGGCGATACGCGGGGGTCTATGGCTACACCTTC. Translating it yields CASSIGRYAGVYGYTF. This chain joins TRBV19 and TRBJ1-2, with D maybe TRBD1 (5 bases). The CDR3 length is 16 residues. Trimming took 3 bases from V and 4 from J, leaving 18 bases between them. Germline assignment: CDR1 LNHDA and CDR2 SQIVND (reference sequence).

V gene TRBV2 combines with J gene TRBJ1-2, with D uncertain. Germline CDR1 is SNHLY and CDR2 is FYNNEI. There are 11 residues in the CDR3. Trimming left V 7 bases short and J 8 bases short, with 11 bases between. The CDR3 is CASNRPGGYTF. CDR3 DNA sequence: TGTGCCAGCAATCGTCCAGGCGGCTACACCTTC.

The gene calls are TRBV27 and TRBJ1-2, with D unresolved. Germline CDR1 and CDR2: MNHEY and SMNVEV (reference sequence). Trimming removed 4 bases at V and 0 bases at J, with 15 bases between. The CDR3 totals 16 residues. CDR3 protein: CASSYGRPLANYGYTF. The CDR3 DNA reads as TGTGCCAGCAGTTATGGGAGACCCTTAGCTAACTATGGCTACACCTTC.

Concerning this clone: The germline gene is not matched at one end of the junction; a read error may be the cause. The V and J genes are TRBV6-6 and TRBJ1-4, with TRBD1 as a possible D gene (6 bases). Germline assignment: CDR1 MNHNY and CDR2 SVGAGI (reference sequence). The CDR3 spans 14 residues. CDR3 region: CTSSYEGVREKLFF. CDR3 DNA: TGTACCAGCAGTTACGAGGGGGTGCGGGAAAAACTGTTTTTT.